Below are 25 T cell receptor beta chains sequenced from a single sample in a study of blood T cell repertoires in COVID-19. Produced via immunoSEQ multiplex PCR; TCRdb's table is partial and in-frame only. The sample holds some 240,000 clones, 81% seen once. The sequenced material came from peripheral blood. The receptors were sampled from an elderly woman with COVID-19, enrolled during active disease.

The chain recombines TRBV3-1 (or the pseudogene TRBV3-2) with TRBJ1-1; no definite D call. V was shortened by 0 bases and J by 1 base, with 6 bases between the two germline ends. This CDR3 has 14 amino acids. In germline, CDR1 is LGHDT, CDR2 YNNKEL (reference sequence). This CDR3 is CASSQEAGNTEAFF. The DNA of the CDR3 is TGTGCCAGCAGCCAAGAGGCGGGGAACACTGAAGCTTTCTTT.

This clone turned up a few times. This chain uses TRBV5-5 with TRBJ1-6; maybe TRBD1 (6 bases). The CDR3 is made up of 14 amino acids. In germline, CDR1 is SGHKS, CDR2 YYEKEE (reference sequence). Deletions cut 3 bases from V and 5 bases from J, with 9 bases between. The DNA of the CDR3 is TGTGCCAGCAGCTATGGACAGAATAATTCACCCCTCCACTTT. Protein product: CASSYGQNNSPLHF.

CDR3 in DNA: TGTGCCAGCAGCCAAGTTGGGGGGGTTGGAAACACCATATATTTT. Translating gives CASSQVGGVGNTIYF. The rearrangement uses TRBV4-2 and TRBJ1-3; a possible D gene is TRBD1 (5 bases). The length of the CDR3 is 15 residues. Trimming shortened V by 1 base and J by 3 bases, and 10 bases separated the two germline ends. From germline, CDR1 is LGHNA and CDR2 YNFKEQ.

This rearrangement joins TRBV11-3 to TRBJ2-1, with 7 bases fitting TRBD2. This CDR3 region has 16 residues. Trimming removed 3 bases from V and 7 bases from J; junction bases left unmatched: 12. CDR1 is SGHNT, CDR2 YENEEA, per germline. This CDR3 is CASSFLPSGVINEQFF. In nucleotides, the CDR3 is TGTGCCAGCAGCTTCTTACCAAGCGGGGTAATTAATGAGCAGTTCTTC.

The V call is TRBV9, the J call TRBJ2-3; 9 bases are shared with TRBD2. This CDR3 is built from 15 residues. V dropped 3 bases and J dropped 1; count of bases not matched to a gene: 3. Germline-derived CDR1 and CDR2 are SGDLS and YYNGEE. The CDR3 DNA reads TGTGCCAGCAGCGCATGGACTAGCGGCACAGATACGCAGTATTTT. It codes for CASSAWTSGTDTQYF.

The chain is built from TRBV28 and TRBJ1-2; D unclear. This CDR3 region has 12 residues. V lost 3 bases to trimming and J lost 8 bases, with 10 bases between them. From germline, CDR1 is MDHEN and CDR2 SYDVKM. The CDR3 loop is CASSFPPAGYTF. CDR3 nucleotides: TGTGCCAGCAGTTTTCCACCTGCGGGCTACACCTTC.

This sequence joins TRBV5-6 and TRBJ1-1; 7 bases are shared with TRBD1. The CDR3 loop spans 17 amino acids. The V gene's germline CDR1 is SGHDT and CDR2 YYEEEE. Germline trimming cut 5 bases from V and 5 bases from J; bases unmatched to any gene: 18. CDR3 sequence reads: CASSLNRRQGRKTEAFF. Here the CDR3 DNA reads TGTGCCAGCAGTCTCAACCGTAGACAGGGAAGGAAAACTGAAGCTTTCTTT.

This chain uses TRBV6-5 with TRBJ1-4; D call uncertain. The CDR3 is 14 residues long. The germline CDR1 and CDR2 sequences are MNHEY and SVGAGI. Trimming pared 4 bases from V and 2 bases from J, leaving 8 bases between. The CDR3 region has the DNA TGTGCCAGCAGTTTGACACATACTAATGAAAAACTGTTTTTT. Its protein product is CASSLTHTNEKLFF.

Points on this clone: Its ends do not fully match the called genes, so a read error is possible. The CDR3: CASSLAGGALSSYNEQFF. CDR3 nucleotides: TGTGCCAGCAGCCTAGCGGGAGGGGCCTTAAGCTCCTACAATGAGCAGTTCTTC. The chain recombines TRBV7-9 with TRBJ2-1; 12 bases line up with TRBD2. The CDR3 sequence is 18 residues long. Germline V gene lookup returns CDR1 SEHNR and CDR2 FQNEAQ (reference sequence).

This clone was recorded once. The CDR3 protein is CASSPGPRNYGYTF. CDR3 nucleotides: TGTGCCAGCAGCCCTGGCCCCAGAAACTATGGCTACACCTTC. The V and J genes are TRBV5-4 and TRBJ1-2; D gene unclear. Germline CDR1 and CDR2: SGHNT and YYREEE (reference sequence). V was trimmed by 4 bases and J by 2 bases, leaving 12 bases between them. The CDR3 loop spans 14 amino acids.

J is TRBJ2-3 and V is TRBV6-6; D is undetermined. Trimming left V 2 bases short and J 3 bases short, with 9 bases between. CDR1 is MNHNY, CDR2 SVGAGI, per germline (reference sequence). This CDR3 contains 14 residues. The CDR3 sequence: CASSYLSRTDTQYF. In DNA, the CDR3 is TGTGCCAGCAGTTACCTCTCCAGGACAGATACGCAGTATTTT.

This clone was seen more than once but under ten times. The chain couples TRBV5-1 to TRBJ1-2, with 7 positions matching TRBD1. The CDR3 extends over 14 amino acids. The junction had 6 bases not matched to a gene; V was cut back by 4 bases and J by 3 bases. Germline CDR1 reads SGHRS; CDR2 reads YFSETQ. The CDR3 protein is CASSQDRVYYGYTF. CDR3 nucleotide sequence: TGCGCCAGCAGCCAAGACAGGGTCTACTATGGCTACACCTTC.

CDR3 nucleotide sequence: TGTGCCAGTAGTATAGTAGTCCGGACAAGCTATGGCTACACCTTC. Translation: CASSIVVRTSYGYTF. The V and J genes are TRBV19 and TRBJ1-2; maybe TRBD1 (5 bases). CDR1 is LNHDA and CDR2 is SQIVND in the germline V gene (reference sequence). V was shortened by 1 base and J by 4 bases, with 13 bases between the two germline ends. The CDR3 runs 15 residues. Looking up the rest from reference TRBV19 and TRBJ1-2 gives the full variable domain: DGGITQSPKYLFRKEGQNVTLSCEQNLNHDAMYWYRQDPGQGLRLIYYSQIVNDFQKGDIAEGYSVSREKKESFPLTVTSAQKNPTAFYLCASSIVVRTSYGYTFGSGTRLTVV.

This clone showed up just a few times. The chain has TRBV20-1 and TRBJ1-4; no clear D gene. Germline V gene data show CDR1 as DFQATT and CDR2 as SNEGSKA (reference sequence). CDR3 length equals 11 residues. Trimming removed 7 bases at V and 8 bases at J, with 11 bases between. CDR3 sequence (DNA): TGCAGTGTCGTGAGGAGCGAAAAACTGTTTTTT. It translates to CSVVRSEKLFF.

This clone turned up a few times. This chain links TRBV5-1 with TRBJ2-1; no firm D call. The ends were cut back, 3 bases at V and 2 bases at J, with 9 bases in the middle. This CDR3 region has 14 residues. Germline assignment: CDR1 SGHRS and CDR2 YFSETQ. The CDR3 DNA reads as TGCGCCAGCAGCTCCGGTGCCACCTACAATGAGCAGTTCTTC. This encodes CASSSGATYNEQFF. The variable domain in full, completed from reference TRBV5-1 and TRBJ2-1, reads KAGVTQTPRYLIKTRGQQVTLSCSPISGHRSVSWYQQTPGQGLQFLFEYFSETQRNKGNFPGRFSGRQFSNSRSEMNVSTLELGDSALYLCASSSGATYNEQFFGPGTRLTVL.

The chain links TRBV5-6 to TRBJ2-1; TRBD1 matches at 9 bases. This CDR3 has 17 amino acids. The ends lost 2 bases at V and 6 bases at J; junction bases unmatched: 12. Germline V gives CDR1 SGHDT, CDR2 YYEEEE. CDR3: CASSFLGSGQGANEQFF. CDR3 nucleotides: TGTGCCAGCAGCTTTCTGGGGTCGGGACAGGGTGCCAATGAGCAGTTCTTC.

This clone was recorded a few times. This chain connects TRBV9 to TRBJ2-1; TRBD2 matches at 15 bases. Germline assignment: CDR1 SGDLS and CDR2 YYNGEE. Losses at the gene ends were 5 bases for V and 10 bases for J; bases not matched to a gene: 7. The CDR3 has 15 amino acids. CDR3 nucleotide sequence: TGTGCCAGCAGTGGGACTAGCGGGAGGTTAGACGAGCAGTTCTTC. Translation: CASSGTSGRLDEQFF.

CDR3 DNA sequence: TGTGCCAGCAGCGGCACAGGGGGCGGCGGAAACACCATATATTTT. It codes for CASSGTGGGGNTIYF. The V and J genes are TRBV9 and TRBJ1-3, with 9 positions matching TRBD1. CDR1 is SGDLS and CDR2 is YYNGEE in the germline V gene. The CDR3 extends over 15 amino acids. The V and J ends lost 3 bases and 4 bases, in that order; junction bases with no gene match: 5. The full variable domain, completed using reference TRBV9 and TRBJ1-3, is DSGVTQTPKHLITATGQRVTLRCSPRSGDLSVYWYQQSLDQGLQFLIQYYNGEERAKGNILERFSAQQFPDLHSELNLSSLELGDSALYFCASSGTGGGGNTIYFGEGSWLTVV.

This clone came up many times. The chain's CDR3 is CATSAKGGNQPQHF. The CDR3, as DNA: TGTGCCACCAGTGCTAAAGGAGGGAATCAGCCCCAGCATTTT. The rearrangement uses TRBV24-1 and TRBJ1-5; D remains ambiguous. Germline-derived CDR1 and CDR2 are KGHDR and SFDVKD. Trimming removed 5 bases at V and 4 bases at J, with 11 bases between. The CDR3 totals 14 residues.

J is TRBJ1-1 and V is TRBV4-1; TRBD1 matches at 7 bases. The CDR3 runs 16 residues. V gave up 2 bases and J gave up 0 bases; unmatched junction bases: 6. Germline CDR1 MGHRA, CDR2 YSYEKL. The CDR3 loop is CASSQTTGTVNTEAFF. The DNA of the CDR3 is TGCGCCAGCAGCCAAACCACCGGGACAGTGAACACTGAAGCTTTCTTT.

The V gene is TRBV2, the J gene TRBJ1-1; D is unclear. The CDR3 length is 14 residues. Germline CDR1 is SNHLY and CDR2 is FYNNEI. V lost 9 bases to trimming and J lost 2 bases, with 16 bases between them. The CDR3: CARSVGRGNTEAFF. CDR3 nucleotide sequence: TGTGCCAGGAGCGTGGGGAGAGGAAACACTGAAGCTTTCTTT.

CDR3: CASSPTGYGYTF. The DNA for the CDR3 is TGTGCCAGCAGCCCCACAGGCTATGGCTACACCTTC. The V gene is TRBV28, the J gene TRBJ1-2, with D possibly being TRBD1 (5 bases). CDR3 length: 12 amino acids. Per germline, CDR1 MDHEN and CDR2 SYDVKM. Trimming removed 6 bases at V and 4 bases at J, with 9 bases between.

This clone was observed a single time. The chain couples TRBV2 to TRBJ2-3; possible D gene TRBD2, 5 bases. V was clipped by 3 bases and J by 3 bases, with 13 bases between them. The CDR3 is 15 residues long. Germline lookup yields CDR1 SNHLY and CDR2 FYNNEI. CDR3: CASSDGGLRTDTQYF. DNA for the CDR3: TGTGCCAGCAGTGACGGCGGGTTAAGGACAGATACGCAGTATTTT.

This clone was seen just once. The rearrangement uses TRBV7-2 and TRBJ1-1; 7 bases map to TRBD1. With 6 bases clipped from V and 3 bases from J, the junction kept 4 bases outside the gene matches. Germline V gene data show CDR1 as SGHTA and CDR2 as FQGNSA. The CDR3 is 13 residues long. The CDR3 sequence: CASRLTGDTEAFF. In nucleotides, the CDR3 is TGTGCCAGCAGGCTTACAGGGGACACTGAAGCTTTCTTT.

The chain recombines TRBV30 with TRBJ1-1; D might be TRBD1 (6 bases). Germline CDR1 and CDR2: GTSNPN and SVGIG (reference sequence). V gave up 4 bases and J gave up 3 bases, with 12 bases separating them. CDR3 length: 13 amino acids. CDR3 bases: TGTGCCTGGACAGGACAGACGTACACTGAAGCTTTCTTT. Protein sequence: CAWTGQTYTEAFF.